Listed here are 23 T cell receptor beta chains from one sample, sequenced in a study of T cell responses to AZD1222 COVID-19 vaccine. Clones were read by immunoSEQ multiplex PCR, and TCRdb kept only the in-frame ones, dropping some. The sample contains about 180,000 clones, under 95% of which appear only once. The material was peripheral blood, obtained 28 days after the second AZD1222 dose. The receptors derive from an adult who received the AZD1222 COVID-19 vaccine.

This chain uses TRBV5-1 with TRBJ2-3; 7 nucleotides line up with TRBD2. The CDR3 runs to 15 residues. Germline CDR1 and CDR2: SGHRS and YFSETQ. V shed 1 base, J shed 3 bases, and the junction held 5 bases outside the gene matches. This CDR3 reads CASSLRRERTDTQYF. Written as DNA, the CDR3 is TGCGCCAGCAGCTTGCGGCGGGAGAGGACAGATACGCAGTATTTT. The full variable domain, completed using reference TRBV5-1 and TRBJ2-3, is KAGVTQTPRYLIKTRGQQVTLSCSPISGHRSVSWYQQTPGQGLQFLFEYFSETQRNKGNFPGRFSGRQFSNSRSEMNVSTLELGDSALYLCASSLRRERTDTQYFGPGTRLTVL.

The V gene is TRBV28, the J gene TRBJ2-7; D tentatively fits TRBD1 or TRBD2 (6 bases each). The CDR3 sequence is 18 residues long. CDR1 MDHEN and CDR2 SYDVKM come from the germline V gene. V dropped 2 bases and J dropped 7 bases, with 27 bases sitting between them. CDR3: CASSLGGGGQTSGREQYF. In DNA, the CDR3 is TGTGCCAGCAGTTTAGGTGGTGGGGGGCAGACCTCAGGGCGTGAGCAGTACTTC. Drawing the rest from reference TRBV28 and TRBJ2-7, the complete variable domain is DVKVTQSSRYLVKRTGEKVFLECVQDMDHENMFWYRQDPGLGLRLIYFSYDVKMKEKGDIPEGYSVSREKKERFSLILESASTNQTSMYLCASSLGGGGQTSGREQYFGPGTRLTVT.

This chain links TRBV4-1 with TRBJ2-1; TRBD2 aligns across 9 bases. J gave up 9 bases and V 2 bases, and 8 bases lay outside the gene matches. Germline V gene lookup returns CDR1 MGHRA and CDR2 YSYEKL. CDR3 length: 15 residues. CDR3 amino acids: CASSQIAGGHLEQFF. The CDR3 coding sequence is TGCGCCAGCAGCCAAATTGCGGGGGGGCATCTTGAGCAGTTCTTC.

The chain recombines TRBV27 with TRBJ1-2; D gene uncertain. This CDR3 comprises 15 residues. Trimming took 4 bases from V and 3 from J, leaving 15 bases between them. Germline loops: CDR1 MNHEY, CDR2 SMNVEV (reference sequence). The CDR3 coding sequence is TGTGCCAGCAGTTCTTCCGGGATGACTTACTATGGCTACACCTTC. The encoded protein is CASSSSGMTYYGYTF.

This clone was seen just once. The CDR3 sequence is CASSQEQTGIYGYTF. CDR3 DNA: TGCGCCAGCAGCCAAGAGCAGACAGGGATCTATGGCTACACCTTC. The V and J genes are TRBV4-3 and TRBJ1-2; TRBD1 matches 7 bases. Germline V gives CDR1 LGHNA, CDR2 YSLEER. This CDR3 region has 15 residues. Trimming took 0 bases from V and 4 from J; bases not matched to a gene: 5.

This clone was seen once. CDR3 in DNA: TGTGCCAGCAGCTTAACAGGGACCCAAGAGACCCAGTACTTC. This codes for CASSLTGTQETQYF. The chain has TRBV9 and TRBJ2-5; D perhaps matches TRBD1 (6 bases). From germline, CDR1 is SGDLS and CDR2 YYNGEE. With 4 bases removed from V and 1 base from J, the gap between germline ends came to 11 bases. The CDR3 is made up of 14 amino acids.

The V call is TRBV28, the J call TRBJ1-1; TRBD1 might be the D (5 bases). CDR3 length equals 17 residues. V dropped 1 base and J dropped 3 bases, with 18 bases sitting between them. Germline assignment: CDR1 MDHEN and CDR2 SYDVKM. The CDR3 DNA follows: TGTGCCAGCAGTTTATTCTTGCGGGGGGACGGGGACACTGAAGCTTTCTTT. This sequence encodes CASSLFLRGDGDTEAFF.

In nucleotides, the CDR3 is TGTGCCAGCAGTTACGGTGCGTCCGGGACACCAGATGAAGCTTTCTTT. It translates to CASSYGASGTPDEAFF. The chain recombines TRBV6-6 with TRBJ1-1; D might be TRBD1 (6 bases). The V and J ends lost 2 bases and 7 bases respectively, with 20 bases between them. Looked up from germline, CDR1 is MNHNY and CDR2 is SVGAGI (reference sequence). The CDR3 covers 16 residues.

This clone has only a few counts. The V call is TRBV2, the J call TRBJ1-1, with TRBD1 identical over 7 bases. The CDR3 extends over 14 amino acids. The trim removed 6 bases at V and 1 base at J, leaving 5 bases unmatched. In germline, CDR1 is SNHLY, CDR2 FYNNEI. CDR3 DNA sequence: TGTGCCAGCAGGACCGCAGGGGGGAACACTGAAGCTTTCTTT. Amino acids: CASRTAGGNTEAFF.

As regards this clone: Other DNA sequences from this sample encode an identical CDR3 as well. Here the CDR3 DNA reads TGTGCCAGCAGTTTAGGCAGGGAAGAGACCCAGTACTTC. As protein: CASSLGREETQYF. This rearrangement joins TRBV28 to TRBJ2-5; possible D gene TRBD1, 5 bases. The length of the CDR3 is 13 residues. V lost 2 bases to trimming and J lost 3 bases, with 7 bases between them. In germline, CDR1 is MDHEN, CDR2 SYDVKM.

This sequence joins TRBV28 and TRBJ2-1; unclear D gene. From germline, CDR1 is MDHEN and CDR2 SYDVKM. Trimming left V 1 base short and J 8 bases short, with 12 bases between. The CDR3 has 14 amino acids. DNA for the CDR3: TGTGCCAGCAGTTTATCCATAGGTTACCATGAGCAGTTCTTC. It translates to CASSLSIGYHEQFF.

This clone has a single count. The V gene is TRBV27, the J gene TRBJ2-5; 12 bases map to TRBD2. This CDR3 has 16 amino acids. The ends lost 6 bases at V and 0 bases at J; junction bases unmatched: 5. The germline V gene has CDR1 MNHEY and CDR2 SMNVEV (reference sequence). In DNA, the CDR3 is TGTGCCAGCAGACCGCGACTAGCGGGGGACCAAGAGACCCAGTACTTC. Translation gives CASRPRLAGDQETQYF.

The chain combines TRBV6-2 or TRBV6-3 with TRBJ1-5; TRBD1 matches 10 bases. The germline V gene has CDR1 MNHEY and CDR2 SVGEGT. This CDR3 comprises 18 residues. V lost 5 bases and J lost 7; bases outside the gene matches: 17. This CDR3 reads CASSLQGTGVTHGQPQHF. In DNA form, the CDR3 reads TGTGCCAGCAGTCTTCAAGGGACAGGGGTGACCCATGGACAGCCCCAGCATTTT.

The chain employs TRBV7-3 and TRBJ1-1; no reliable D call. This CDR3 has 15 amino acids. Per germline, CDR1 SGHTA and CDR2 FQGTGA. Trimming shortened V by 4 bases and J by 0 bases, and 12 bases separated the two germline ends. The CDR3, as DNA: TGTGCCAGCAGCTCCTCTGGGCTCATGAACACTGAAGCTTTCTTT. It yields the protein CASSSSGLMNTEAFF.

The chain uses TRBV30 and TRBJ1-1, with D uncertain. Germline V gene sequence: CDR1 GTSNPN, CDR2 SVGIG (reference sequence). CDR3 length: 14 residues. The germline V and J ends were trimmed by 0 bases and 1 base, with 9 bases remaining between them. CDR3 coding DNA: TGTGCCTGGAGTGTACACGGAGGGAACACTGAAGCTTTCTTT. Translation: CAWSVHGGNTEAFF.

The V call is TRBV6-5, the J call TRBJ1-1, with no clear D. Germline assignment: CDR1 MNHEY and CDR2 SVGAGI. The CDR3 is 14 amino acids. Trimming removed 7 bases at V and 0 bases at J, with 12 bases between. The CDR3 nucleotides are TGTGCCAGCAAGCAAGGGAGCATGAACACTGAAGCTTTCTTT. It translates to CASKQGSMNTEAFF.

V and J are TRBV28 and TRBJ2-7, with 9 bases identical to TRBD2. V was clipped by 6 bases and J by 1 base; unmatched bases: 7. Looked up from germline, CDR1 is MDHEN and CDR2 is SYDVKM. This CDR3 has 15 amino acids. In nucleotides, the CDR3 is TGTGCCAGCAGCAGACTAGCGGTGATATCCTACGAGCAGTACTTC. Amino acids: CASSRLAVISYEQYF.

The chain employs TRBV11-3 and TRBJ1-3; possibly TRBD1 for D (6 bases). This CDR3 comprises 19 residues. With 0 bases removed from V and 3 bases from J, the gap between germline ends came to 21 bases. The germline V gene encodes CDR1 SGHNT and CDR2 YENEEA. The CDR3 DNA reads TGTGCCAGCAGCTTAGATCCCGTTTACGGGGGCGCGGATGGAAACACCATATATTTT. Its protein product is CASSLDPVYGGADGNTIYF.

The chain joins TRBV19 to TRBJ2-7, with D possibly matching TRBD2 (6 bases). The CDR3 has 15 amino acids. Germline V gene lookup returns CDR1 LNHDA and CDR2 SQIVND (reference sequence). V lost 7 bases and J 3 bases, leaving 19 bases between the germline ends. The CDR3 reads CASNSGPGPFYEQYF. The CDR3 DNA reads as TGTGCCAGTAATAGCGGACCGGGGCCTTTCTACGAGCAGTACTTC.

The gene calls are TRBV14 and TRBJ2-3; no reliable D call. CDR3 length equals 14 residues. V lost 2 bases and J 6 bases, leaving 12 bases between the germline ends. Germline V gene lookup returns CDR1 SGHDN and CDR2 FVKESK. For the CDR3, the DNA is TGTGCCAGCAGCCAAACAGTCGAATGGGATACGCAGTATTTT. The encoded protein is CASSQTVEWDTQYF.

The CDR3 spells CASSPGPTSSGNTIYF. The CDR3, as DNA: TGTGCCAGCTCACCTGGTCCGACCTCCTCTGGAAACACCATATATTTT. The chain links TRBV18 to TRBJ1-3; D gene ambiguous. The germline V gene encodes CDR1 KGHSH and CDR2 LQKENI. This CDR3 has 16 amino acids. V dropped 3 bases and J dropped 0 bases, with 12 bases sitting between them.

The V call is TRBV5-8, the J call TRBJ1-2; no reliable D call. V lost 2 bases and J 6 bases, leaving 8 bases between the germline ends. This CDR3 comprises 12 residues. Germline CDR1 is SGHTS and CDR2 is YDEGEE. The DNA of the CDR3 is TGTGCCAGCAGCTTCTTAGGTAATGGCTACACCTTC. Amino acids: CASSFLGNGYTF.

The V call is TRBV7-2, the J call TRBJ2-1; maybe TRBD2 (6 bases). Trimming cost V 4 bases and J 7 bases, with 17 bases left between them. Germline CDR1 reads SGHTA; CDR2 reads FQGNSA. This CDR3 is built from 15 residues. The CDR3 bases are TGTGCCAGCAGCTCGAATGGCGTCAGCGGGAATGAGCAGTTCTTC. Protein product: CASSSNGVSGNEQFF.